Listed below are T cell receptor beta chains from one sample, sequenced in a study of blood T cell repertoires in COVID-19. Here immunoSEQ multiplex PCR was the method, and the copy in TCRdb shows in-frame clones only, minus some. The sample includes about 100,000 clones, less than 75% seen only once; the top ten take about 2%. Source material: peripheral blood. Receptors originate from a woman aged 40 to 49 with acute or convalescent COVID-19. CDR3s include the opening cysteine and the closing phenylalanine or tryptophan. A D gene is named only where the DNA matches it firmly. Only part of the rows carry a size: once, few, many, or a class if the clone is expanded.

d_call j_call clone_size v_call cdr3_length cdr3_nt cdr3_aa
- TRBJ1-4 - TRBV7-2 13 TGTGCCAGCAGCGCTGGACAGTTGGAAAAACTGTTTTTT CASSAGQLEKLFF
- TRBJ2-1 many TRBV5-6 16 TGTGCCAGCAGCTTTGGGCCTCCCTTCGAAAACAATGAGCAGTTCTTC CASSFGPPFENNEQFF
- TRBJ1-5 - TRBV4-1 15 TGCGCCAGCAGCCAAGGGAACAGGGAGAATCAGCCCCAGCATTTT CASSQGNRENQPQHF
- TRBJ2-1 once TRBV28 11 TGTGCCAGCATACTTCACAATGAGCAGTTCTTC CASILHNEQFF
TRBD1 TRBJ1-2 - TRBV6-5 13 TGTGCCAGCAAACTACAGGGGGCGGATGGCTACACCTTC CASKLQGADGYTF
- TRBJ1-2 - TRBV6-4 13 TGTGCCAGCAGCCCTGAGGGGGACTATGGCTACACCTTC CASSPEGDYGYTF
- TRBJ1-4 once TRBV30 12 TGTGCCTGGAACCGACAAATCGAAAAACTGTTTTTT CAWNRQIEKLFF
- TRBJ2-3 - TRBV5-4 14 TGTGCCAGCAGCTTAGCCCTCGTCACAGATACGCAGTATTTT CASSLALVTDTQYF
TRBD1 TRBJ1-1 - TRBV18 17 TGTGCCAGCTCATCCGCTATAGCCGGGACAGGGCACACTGAAGCTTTCTTT CASSSAIAGTGHTEAFF
TRBD2 TRBJ2-2 - TRBV6-5 16 TGTGCCAGCAGTTATTTGCTAGCGGGGGGCGCCGGGGAGCTGTTTTTT CASSYLLAGGAGELFF